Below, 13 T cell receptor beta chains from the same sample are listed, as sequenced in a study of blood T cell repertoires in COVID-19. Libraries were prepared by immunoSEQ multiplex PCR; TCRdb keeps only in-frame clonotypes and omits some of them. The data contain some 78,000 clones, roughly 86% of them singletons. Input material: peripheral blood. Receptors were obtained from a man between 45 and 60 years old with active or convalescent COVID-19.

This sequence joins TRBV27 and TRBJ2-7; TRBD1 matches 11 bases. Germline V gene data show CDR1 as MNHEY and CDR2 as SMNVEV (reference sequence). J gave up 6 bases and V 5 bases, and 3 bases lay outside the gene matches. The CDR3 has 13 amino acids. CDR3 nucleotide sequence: TGTGCCAGCAGTAAGGGACAGGGGGGCGAGCAGTACTTC. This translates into CASSKGQGGEQYF.

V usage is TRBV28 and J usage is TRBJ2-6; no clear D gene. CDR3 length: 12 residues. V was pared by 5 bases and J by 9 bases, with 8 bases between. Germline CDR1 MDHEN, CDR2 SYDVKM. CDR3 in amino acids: CASSPPINVLTF. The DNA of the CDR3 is TGTGCCAGCAGTCCCCCTATCAACGTCCTGACTTTC. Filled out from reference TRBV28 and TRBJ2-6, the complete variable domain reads DVKVTQSSRYLVKRTGEKVFLECVQDMDHENMFWYRQDPGLGLRLIYFSYDVKMKEKGDIPEGYSVSREKKERFSLILESASTNQTSMYLCASSPPINVLTFGAGSRLTVL.

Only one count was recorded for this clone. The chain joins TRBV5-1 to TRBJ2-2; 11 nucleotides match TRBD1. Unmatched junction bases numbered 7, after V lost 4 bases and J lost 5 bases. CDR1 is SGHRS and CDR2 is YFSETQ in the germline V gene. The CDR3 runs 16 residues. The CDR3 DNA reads TGCGCCAGCAGCGAAGGACAGGGGGCGGGTACCGGGGAGCTGTTTTTT. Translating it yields CASSEGQGAGTGELFF.

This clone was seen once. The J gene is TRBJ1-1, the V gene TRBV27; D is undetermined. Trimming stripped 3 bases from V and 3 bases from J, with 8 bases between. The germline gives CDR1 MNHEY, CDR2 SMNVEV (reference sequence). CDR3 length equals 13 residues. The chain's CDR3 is CASSFEQYTEAFF. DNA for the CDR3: TGTGCCAGCAGTTTTGAACAGTACACTGAAGCTTTCTTT.

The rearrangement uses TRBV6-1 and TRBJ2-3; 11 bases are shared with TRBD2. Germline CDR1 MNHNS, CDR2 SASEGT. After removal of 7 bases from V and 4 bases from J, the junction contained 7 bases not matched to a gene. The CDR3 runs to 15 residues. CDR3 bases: TGTGCCAGCACCGTTAGCGGGGGGGCCTCAGATACGCAGTATTTT. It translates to CASTVSGGASDTQYF.

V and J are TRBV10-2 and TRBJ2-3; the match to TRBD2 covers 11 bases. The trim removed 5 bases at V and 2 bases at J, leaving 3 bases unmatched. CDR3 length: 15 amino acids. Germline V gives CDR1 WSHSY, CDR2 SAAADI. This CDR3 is CASSTSGGNTDTQYF. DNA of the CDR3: TGCGCCAGCAGTACTAGCGGGGGCAACACAGATACGCAGTATTTT.

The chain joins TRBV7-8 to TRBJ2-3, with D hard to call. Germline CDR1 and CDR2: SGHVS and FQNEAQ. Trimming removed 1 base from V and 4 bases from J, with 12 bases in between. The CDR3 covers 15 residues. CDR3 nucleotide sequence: TGTGCCAGCAGCTTAGATGGCGGATGGGCAGATACGCAGTATTTT. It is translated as CASSLDGGWADTQYF.

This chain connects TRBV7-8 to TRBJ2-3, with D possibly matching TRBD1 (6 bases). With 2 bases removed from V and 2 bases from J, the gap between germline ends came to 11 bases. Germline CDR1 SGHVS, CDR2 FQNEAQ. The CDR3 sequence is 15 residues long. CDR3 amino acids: CASSLLGATTDTQYF. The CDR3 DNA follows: TGTGCCAGCAGCTTATTGGGGGCGACCACAGATACGCAGTATTTT.

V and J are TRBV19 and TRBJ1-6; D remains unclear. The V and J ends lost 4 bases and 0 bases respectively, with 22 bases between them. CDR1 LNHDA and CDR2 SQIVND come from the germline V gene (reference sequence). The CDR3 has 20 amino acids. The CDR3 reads CASSTTSGGLGSSYNSPLHF. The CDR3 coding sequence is TGTGCCAGTAGTACTACGTCGGGTGGTCTAGGCAGCTCCTATAATTCACCCCTCCACTTT.

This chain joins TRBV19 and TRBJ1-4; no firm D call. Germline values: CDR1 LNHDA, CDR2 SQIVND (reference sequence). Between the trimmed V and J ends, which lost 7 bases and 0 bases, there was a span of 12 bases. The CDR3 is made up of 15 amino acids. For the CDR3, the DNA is TGTGCCAGTATAAGTGGCAGTTCAACTAATGAAAAACTGTTTTTT. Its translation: CASISGSSTNEKLFF.

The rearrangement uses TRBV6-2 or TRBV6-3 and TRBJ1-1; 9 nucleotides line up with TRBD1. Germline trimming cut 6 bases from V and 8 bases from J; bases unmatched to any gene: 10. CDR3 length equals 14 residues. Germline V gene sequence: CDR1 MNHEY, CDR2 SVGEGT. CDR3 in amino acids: CASSLHPGTGEAFF. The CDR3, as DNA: TGTGCCAGCAGCCTACATCCCGGGACAGGGGAAGCTTTCTTT.

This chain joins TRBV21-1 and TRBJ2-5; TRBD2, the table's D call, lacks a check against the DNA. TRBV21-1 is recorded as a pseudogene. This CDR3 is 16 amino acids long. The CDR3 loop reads CASSPRNVTGEETQYF. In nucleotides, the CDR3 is TGTGCCAGCAGCCCGAGGAATGTGACGGGAGAAGAGACCCAGTACTTC.

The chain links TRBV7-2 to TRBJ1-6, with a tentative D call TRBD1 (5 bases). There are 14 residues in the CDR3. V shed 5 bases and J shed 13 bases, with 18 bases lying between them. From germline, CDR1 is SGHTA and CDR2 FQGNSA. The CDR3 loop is CASSQGGHSVPLHF. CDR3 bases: TGTGCCAGCAGCCAGGGCGGTCACAGCGTTCCCCTCCACTTT.